The 17 T cell receptor beta chains below were found in one sample sequenced in a study of T cell responses to AZD1222 COVID-19 vaccine. Measured with immunoSEQ multiplex PCR; TCRdb has only the in-frame clones, and not every one. Of roughly 130,000 clones listed, 88% were seen once; the top ten hold 7.5% to 8%. Sample: peripheral blood, taken on day 0 of AZD1222 vaccination. These receptors were taken from an adult in good health.

The gene calls are TRBV2 and TRBJ1-4, with D possibly matching TRBD1 (5 bases). This CDR3 comprises 15 residues. Looked up from germline, CDR1 is SNHLY and CDR2 is FYNNEI. The germline V and J ends were trimmed by 4 bases and 5 bases, with 14 bases remaining between them. This CDR3 is CASSVEAGINEKLFF. The CDR3 DNA follows: TGTGCCAGCAGTGTTGAGGCAGGGATAAATGAAAAACTGTTTTTT.

J is TRBJ1-6 and V is TRBV10-2; 7 bases agree with TRBD1. The germline CDR1 and CDR2 sequences are WSHSY and SAAADI. The V and J ends lost 11 bases and 8 bases, in that order; junction bases with no gene match: 9. This CDR3 is built from 13 residues. The CDR3 region is CASRGGLDSPLHF. In nucleotides, the CDR3 is TGCGCCTCCAGGGGGGGCCTTGATTCACCCCTCCACTTT.

The chain recombines TRBV27 with TRBJ1-5; 7 bases agree with TRBD1. The length of the CDR3 is 13 residues. Germline CDR1 and CDR2: MNHEY and SMNVEV (reference sequence). J gave up 7 bases and V 2 bases, and 2 bases lay outside the gene matches. The chain's CDR3 is CASSLTGVQPQHF. Written as DNA, the CDR3 is TGTGCCAGCAGTTTAACAGGGGTCCAGCCCCAGCATTTT.

The chain combines TRBV7-2 with TRBJ2-2, with 8 bases lining up with TRBD1. Germline V gene sequence: CDR1 SGHTA, CDR2 FQGNSA. Trimming cost V 2 bases and J 4 bases; bases outside gene matches: 6. This CDR3 is built from 16 residues. CDR3 nucleotide sequence: TGTGCCAGCAGCTTAAGGACAGGGACGGTCACCGGGGAGCTGTTTTTT. It encodes CASSLRTGTVTGELFF.

The J gene is TRBJ2-7, the V gene TRBV5-5; possibly TRBD1 for D (7 bases). Germline V gene sequence: CDR1 SGHKS, CDR2 YYEKEE (reference sequence). The length of the CDR3 is 14 residues. Trimming left V 4 bases short and J 4 bases short, with 15 bases between. The CDR3, as DNA: TGTGCCAGCAGCCAAATGACAGGGAGGTACGAGCAGTACTTC. This translates into CASSQMTGRYEQYF.

This clone has just one count. This chain links TRBV11-2 with TRBJ1-1; possible D gene TRBD1, 5 bases. The CDR3 length is 13 residues. Trimming shortened V by 5 bases and J by 2 bases, and 9 bases separated the two germline ends. Germline V gene lookup returns CDR1 SGHAT and CDR2 FQNNGV. CDR3: CASSPGRNTEAFF. CDR3 nucleotide sequence: TGTGCCAGCAGCCCAGGGAGAAACACTGAAGCTTTCTTT.

The rearrangement uses TRBV5-1 and TRBJ2-5; 10 bases are a match to TRBD2. In germline, CDR1 is SGHRS, CDR2 YFSETQ. Trimming removed 2 bases from V and 4 bases from J; junction bases left unmatched: 11. This CDR3 is 17 amino acids long. CDR3 in amino acids: CASSFGYERGGRETQYF. As DNA, the CDR3 is TGCGCCAGCAGCTTTGGGTACGAGCGGGGGGGCCGAGAGACCCAGTACTTC. Filled out from reference TRBV5-1 and TRBJ2-5, the complete variable domain reads KAGVTQTPRYLIKTRGQQVTLSCSPISGHRSVSWYQQTPGQGLQFLFEYFSETQRNKGNFPGRFSGRQFSNSRSEMNVSTLELGDSALYLCASSFGYERGGRETQYFGPGTRLLVL.

This clone has just a few counts. This chain uses TRBV14 with TRBJ2-5, with D unresolved. Trimming took off 1 base at V and 5 bases at J, with 5 bases between the two ends. From germline, CDR1 is SGHDN and CDR2 FVKESK. CDR3 length: 12 residues. The CDR3: CASSQVRETQYF. CDR3 DNA: TGTGCCAGCAGCCAAGTTCGGGAGACCCAGTACTTC.

This chain links TRBV5-1 with TRBJ2-5, with D unresolved. V lost 2 bases and J 1 base, leaving 12 bases between the germline ends. The germline CDR1 and CDR2 sequences are SGHRS and YFSETQ. The CDR3 has 15 amino acids. The CDR3: CASSFYSGLQETQYF. For the CDR3, the DNA is TGCGCCAGCAGCTTCTATTCCGGGCTCCAAGAGACCCAGTACTTC.

J is TRBJ1-4 and V is TRBV7-9; 7 bases fit TRBD1. This CDR3 has 13 residues. Germline V gene lookup returns CDR1 SEHNR and CDR2 FQNEAQ (reference sequence). J lost 8 bases, V lost 0 bases, and 0 bases had no gene match. CDR3 region: CASSLAQGEKLFF. CDR3 bases: TGTGCCAGCAGCTTAGCACAGGGGGAAAAACTGTTTTTT.

V and J are TRBV19 and TRBJ2-7; D is ambiguous. V shed 6 bases and J shed 4 bases, with 16 bases lying between them. CDR1 and CDR2 from the germline V gene are LNHDA and SQIVND (reference sequence). The CDR3 runs 14 residues. CDR3 bases: TGTGCCAGTAGCCCCCGACACCCAGGTTACGAGCAGTACTTC. Its translation: CASSPRHPGYEQYF. Together with reference TRBV19 and TRBJ2-7, the CDR3 gives the full variable domain: DGGITQSPKYLFRKEGQNVTLSCEQNLNHDAMYWYRQDPGQGLRLIYYSQIVNDFQKGDIAEGYSVSREKKESFPLTVTSAQKNPTAFYLCASSPRHPGYEQYFGPGTRLTVT.

The rearrangement joins TRBV18 to TRBJ2-7, with 10 positions matching TRBD1. CDR1 KGHSH and CDR2 LQKENI come from the germline V gene. V lost 4 bases to trimming and J lost 2 bases; unmatched junction nucleotides: 2. The CDR3 contains 14 residues. CDR3 loop: CASSQGQGAYEQYF. CDR3 sequence (DNA): TGTGCCAGCTCACAAGGACAGGGGGCCTACGAGCAGTACTTC.

The gene calls are TRBV6-2 or TRBV6-3 and TRBJ2-7, with 12 nucleotides matching TRBD2. The CDR3 is made up of 16 amino acids. J gave up 3 bases and V 0 bases, and 3 bases lay outside the gene matches. CDR1 is MNHEY and CDR2 is SVGEGT in the germline V gene. The CDR3 DNA follows: TGTGCCAGCAGTTACTCGGGGGGACTAGCGGGCTACGAGCAGTACTTC. Amino acids: CASSYSGGLAGYEQYF.

This rearrangement joins TRBV7-9 to TRBJ1-2; D call uncertain. The length of the CDR3 is 13 residues. Trimming removed 8 bases from V and 0 bases from J, with 10 bases in between. Germline V CDR1 and CDR2: SEHNR, FQNEAQ (reference sequence). In nucleotides, the CDR3 is TGTGCCAGCGAGCCGGGAGCTAACTATGGCTACACCTTC. Translating gives CASEPGANYGYTF.

The V gene is TRBV9, the J gene TRBJ1-1; no clear D. V lost 4 bases and J lost 8, with 18 bases in between. There are 14 residues in the CDR3. Germline CDR1 reads SGDLS; CDR2 reads YYNGEE. The CDR3 region has the DNA TGTGCCAGCAGCCCCGAAGGAGTCGGATCAGAAGCTTTCTTT. Translating it yields CASSPEGVGSEAFF. The whole variable domain, remainder taken from reference TRBV9 and TRBJ1-1, is DSGVTQTPKHLITATGQRVTLRCSPRSGDLSVYWYQQSLDQGLQFLIQYYNGEERAKGNILERFSAQQFPDLHSELNLSSLELGDSALYFCASSPEGVGSEAFFGQGTRLTVV.

The rearrangement links TRBV19 to TRBJ2-7, with TRBD2 as a possible D gene (5 bases). Germline assignment: CDR1 LNHDA and CDR2 SQIVND (reference sequence). This CDR3 has 12 amino acids. V was cut by 3 bases and J by 7 bases, with 10 bases left in between. The CDR3 DNA sequence: TGTGCCAGTAGTATTCGAGGGAGTGAGCAGTACTTC. This encodes CASSIRGSEQYF.

This chain links TRBV18 with TRBJ1-1, with D possibly TRBD1 on 5 matching bases. V gave up 1 base and J gave up 0 bases, with 15 bases separating them. The CDR3 totals 17 residues. Germline CDR1 is KGHSH and CDR2 is LQKENI. The CDR3 bases are TGTGCCAGCTCACCACTGGCAGGGTATGACATGAACACTGAAGCTTTCTTT. Its translation: CASSPLAGYDMNTEAFF.